The following is a T cell receptor beta chain sequence with its context. This sample is drawn from a study of control samples from healthy donors and cancer patients. Measured with immunoSEQ multiplex PCR; TCRdb has only the in-frame clones, and not every one. Found here are some 150,000 clones, more than 85% of them singletons; the top ten hold approximately 2.9%. The sequencing input was blood. The source is a man aged 25-45 years in good health.

The CDR3 nucleotides are TGTGCCAGCAGTTATTCCCAGGGTCGCTATAATTCACCCCTCCACTTT. This sequence encodes CASSYSQGRYNSPLHF. The chain has TRBV6-6 and TRBJ1-6; perhaps TRBD1 as D (5 bases). The ends were cut back, 3 bases at V and 3 bases at J, with 12 bases in the middle. The germline V gene has CDR1 MNHNY and CDR2 SVGAGI (reference sequence). This CDR3 has 16 residues.